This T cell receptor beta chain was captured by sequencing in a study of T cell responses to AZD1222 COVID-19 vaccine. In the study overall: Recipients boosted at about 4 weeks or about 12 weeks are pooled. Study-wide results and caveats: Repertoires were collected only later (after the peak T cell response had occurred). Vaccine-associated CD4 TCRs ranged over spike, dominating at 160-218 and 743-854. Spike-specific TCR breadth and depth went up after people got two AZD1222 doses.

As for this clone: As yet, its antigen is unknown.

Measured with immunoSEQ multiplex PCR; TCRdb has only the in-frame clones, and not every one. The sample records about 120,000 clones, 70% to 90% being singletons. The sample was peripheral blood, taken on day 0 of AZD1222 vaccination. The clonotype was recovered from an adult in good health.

The CDR3 here is CASSLYRVSLSQETQYF. CDR3 nucleotide sequence: TGTGCCAGCAGCTTATATCGAGTGAGTCTATCTCAAGAGACCCAGTACTTC. This chain links TRBV13 with TRBJ2-5; D is unclear. V lost 2 bases and J 2 bases, leaving 18 bases between the germline ends. Germline CDR1 reads PRHDT; CDR2 reads FYEKMQ (reference sequence). The CDR3 is 17 amino acids.